The entry that follows covers one T cell receptor (beta chain) sequence. Antigen specificity is unknown. CDR1 is LGHNT, CDR2 FRNRAP, per germline. V lost 5 bases and J lost 3, with 10 bases in between. The CDR3 has 13 residues. Repertoires were generated with immunoSEQ multiplex PCR, while TCRdb's copy carries only in-frame clones and drops some. Of roughly 140,000 clones listed, approximately 86% are singletons. This sample was taken from a study of radiation and T cells in renal cell carcinoma. Study-wide results and limits: Without pretreatment biopsies, baseline tumor clonotype presence was undetermined. Top tumor clonotypes rose in blood 2 weeks post-radiation, then contracted.

This sample's time point: blood 2 weeks post-SBRT. Indicated treatment: 15 Gy SBRT to primary tumor, nephrectomy 4 weeks later. Blood was sampled at baseline, 2 weeks and 4 weeks after SBRT. The patient's renal cell carcinoma had clear cell pathology. The chain has TRBV12-5 and TRBJ1-1; D gene unclear. The sample was blood, taken from a patient whose treatment included radiotherapy and nephrectomy. This receptor was taken from a woman aged 45-59 years with renal cell carcinoma. In DNA, the CDR3 is TGTGCTAGTGGTCCCCGTTTGTACACTGAAGCTTTCTTT. It encodes CASGPRLYTEAFF. Using reference TRBV12-5 and TRBJ1-1 for the parts outside the CDR3, the full variable domain is DARVTQTPRHKVTEMGQEVTMRCQPILGHNTVFWYRQTMMQGLELLAYFRNRAPLDDSGMPKDRFSAEMPDATLATLKIQPSEPRDSAVYFCASGPRLYTEAFFGQGTRLTVV.